The clone carrying this T cell receptor beta chain was recorded once. The target antigen is unknown. This specimen comes from a study of cytomegalovirus exposure and HLA in healthy donors. Study observations and caveats: Presence/absence analyses assumed roughly uniform sequencing depth across donors.

Researchers ran the PCR with 60 Vbeta and 13 Jbeta primers. Here immunoSEQ multiplex PCR was the method, and the copy in TCRdb shows in-frame clones only, minus some. This table holds over 85,000 clones, around 77% found once. The length of the CDR3 is 14 residues. The V gene's germline CDR1 is SNHLY and CDR2 FYNNEI. V shed 5 bases, J shed 6 bases, and the junction held 8 bases outside the gene matches. Sequenced sample: PBMCs. This clonotype was obtained from a female donor in good health and CMV-seronegative. The chain carries TRBV2 and TRBJ1-2, with 8 positions matching TRBD1. The DNA for the CDR3 is TGTGCCAGCAGTCAAGACAGGGGAAGGCATGGCTACACCTTC. Protein product: CASSQDRGRHGYTF.